This T cell receptor beta chain was identified during a study of T-cell memory formation after mild COVID-19. This CDR3 is 15 amino acids long. J was trimmed by 4 bases and V by 7 bases; bases with no gene match: 9. Germline CDR1 reads LGHNT; CDR2 reads FRNRAP. TCRdb reprocessed the 5' RACE reads via MiXCR and lists one record per CDR3 protein. The sample lists about 320,000 distinct CDR3 sequences, 14% occurring once. The gene calls are TRBV12-5 and TRBJ2-3, with TRBD1 matching 9 bases. The sequence was obtained from a man aged 18 to 35 who had mild COVID-19 (a few samples of this study predate the infection). Cell type and time point are not known. The sequenced material came from PBMCs or a T cell subset sorted from them (not recorded which). CDR3 in amino acids: CASVLNRGRPDTQYF. The CDR3 nucleotides are TGTGCTAGTGTCCTTAACAGGGGGCGGCCAGATACGCAGTATTTT.